The present T cell receptor beta chain was sequenced within a study of radiation and T cells in renal cell carcinoma. Study results and limitations: No pretreatment tumor biopsies were available for baseline clonotypes.

TCRdb's table, derived via immunoSEQ multiplex PCR, lists solely in-frame clones and lacks some. The repertoire has approximately 90,000 clones, roughly 80% of them found once; the top ten carry roughly a tenth. The sample's time point: blood 4 weeks post-SBRT, at nephrectomy. Regarding treatment: 15 Gy SBRT to primary tumor, nephrectomy 4 weeks later. As concerns this clone: The target antigen is unknown.

J lost 8 bases, V lost 1 base, and 7 bases had no gene match. Per the germline V gene, CDR1 is LNHDA and CDR2 is SQIVND (reference sequence). This CDR3 spans 14 amino acids. The V and J genes are TRBV19 and TRBJ2-5; 7 bases fit TRBD1. The material sequenced was blood, taken from a patient whose treatment included radiotherapy and nephrectomy. The sequence was collected from a man aged 50 or older with renal cell carcinoma. The CDR3 region is CASSIGGDRRTQYF. The CDR3 DNA follows: TGTGCCAGTAGTATAGGAGGGGACAGAAGAACCCAGTACTTC.